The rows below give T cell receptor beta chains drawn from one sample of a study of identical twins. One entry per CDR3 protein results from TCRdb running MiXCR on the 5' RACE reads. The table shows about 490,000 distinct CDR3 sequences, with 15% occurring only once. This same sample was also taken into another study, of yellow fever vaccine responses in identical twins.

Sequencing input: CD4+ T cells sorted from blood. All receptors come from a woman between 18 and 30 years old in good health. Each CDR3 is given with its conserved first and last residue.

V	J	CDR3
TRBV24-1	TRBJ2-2	CATSDFPGKALSGELFF
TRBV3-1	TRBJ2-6	CASRDRGFSGANVLTF
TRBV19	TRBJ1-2	CASSIFGAGNYGYTF
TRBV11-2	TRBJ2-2	CASSSDSSRTRGELFF
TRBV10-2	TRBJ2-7	CASRMTWTGYYEQYF
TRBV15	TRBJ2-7	CATSRSLGTSGSYEQYF
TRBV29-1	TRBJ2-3	CSVVTGGYTDTQYF
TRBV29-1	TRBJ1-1	CSVIAGGRTEAFF
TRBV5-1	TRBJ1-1	CASSWRPDGTEAFF
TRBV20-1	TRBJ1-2	CSANPGQGVYGYTF
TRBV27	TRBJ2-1	CASSKLQGARENEQFF
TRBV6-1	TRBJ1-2	CASKGPPGGYTF
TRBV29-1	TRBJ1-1	CSVGQGGNTEAFF
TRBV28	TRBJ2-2	CASSLDFLTELFF
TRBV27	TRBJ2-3	CASSPGGVAGGSTDTQYF
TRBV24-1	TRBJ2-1	CATISSGANEQFF
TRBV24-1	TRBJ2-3	CATSAGGRYHF
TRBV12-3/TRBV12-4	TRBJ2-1	CASKSLGQGVNEQFF
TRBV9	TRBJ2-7	CASSAAFYEQYF
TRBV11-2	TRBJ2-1	CASSATSSAHNEQFF
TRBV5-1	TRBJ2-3	CASSLVSANTDTQYF
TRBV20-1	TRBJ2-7	CSARDPLAGPYEQYF
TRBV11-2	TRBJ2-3	CASSEGGPGTQYF
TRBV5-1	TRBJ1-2	CASSKGQGANYGYTF
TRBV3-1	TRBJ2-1	CASSQAFRVLGSGQFF
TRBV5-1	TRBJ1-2	CASSPDRATGYTF
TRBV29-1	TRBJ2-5	CSVNRGHQQETQYF
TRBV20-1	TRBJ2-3	CSAEVTSETTDTQYF
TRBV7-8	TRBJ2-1	CASTLLINEQFF
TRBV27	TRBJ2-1	CASRGHFYNEQFF
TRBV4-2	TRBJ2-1	CASSLSGTNNEQFF
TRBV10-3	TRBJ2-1	CAISGGVSYNEQFF
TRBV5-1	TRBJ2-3	CASSRTLAGGGAKPDTQYF
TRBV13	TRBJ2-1	CASSTERRPGEFF
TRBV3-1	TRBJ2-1	CASSQAVSGSWGEQFF
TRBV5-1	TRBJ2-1	CASSRQTSGGGYNEQFF
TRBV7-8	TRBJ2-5	CASSSLGGPRSQETQYF
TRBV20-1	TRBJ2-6	CSAPRTGGSGANVLTF
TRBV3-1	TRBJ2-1	CASSRDPSSYNEQFF
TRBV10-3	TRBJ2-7	CAISESSGAGLRLEQYF
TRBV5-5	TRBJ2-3	CASSVQGPDTQYF
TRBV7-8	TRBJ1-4	CASSLGASGNEKLFF
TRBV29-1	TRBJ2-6	CSTLSRSNVLTF
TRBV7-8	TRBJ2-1	CASSLGRTSGSFDEQFF
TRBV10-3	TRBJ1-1	CAISGTGAEAFF
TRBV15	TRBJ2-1	CATSRDIASEGSGEQFF
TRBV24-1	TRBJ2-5	CATSDSGTGTEETQYF
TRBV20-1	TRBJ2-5	CSARSGQGQETQYF
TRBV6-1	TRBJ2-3	CASSAREQYQKMAHTDTQYF
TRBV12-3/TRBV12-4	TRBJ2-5	CASSLGKTQYF
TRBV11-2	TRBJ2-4	CASRGGQGPNIQYF
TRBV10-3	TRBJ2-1	CAISDRGWGSYNEQFF
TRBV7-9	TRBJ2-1	CASSPTGTSWGYNEQFF
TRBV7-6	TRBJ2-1	CASSLKGVYYNEQFF
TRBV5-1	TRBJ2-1	CASRYSLSSYNEQFF